Only one count was recorded for the clone carrying this TCR beta chain. This sample is drawn from a study of blood T cell repertoires in COVID-19. For the study at large: The origin of the acute and convalescent COVID-19 samples was the United States, Italy and Spain. The analysed material was cDNA or gDNA that came from T cells, B-cell-depleted T cells, or PBMCs.

Germline V CDR1 and CDR2: SGHTA, FQGNSA. CDR3 length: 17 amino acids. V lost 4 bases to trimming and J lost 0 bases; unmatched junction nucleotides: 8. As originally analysed: Estimates of nucleated cell counts were drawn from the amplification of reference gene primers. Repertoires were generated with immunoSEQ multiplex PCR, while TCRdb's copy carries only in-frame clones and drops some. V, J and clone size reflect that table, while D and trimming were determined from the DNA. The data show 650,000 to 800,000 clones, with just under 90% seen just once and under 0.3% held by the top ten. Sequenced: peripheral blood. This rearrangement joins TRBV7-2 to TRBJ1-3, with 8 bases matching TRBD1. The clonotype comes from a woman between 18 and 30 years old with acute or convalescent COVID-19. CDR3 protein: CASSYGTGPSSGNTIYF. The CDR3 DNA follows: TGTGCCAGCAGCTACGGGACAGGTCCAAGCTCTGGAAACACCATATATTTT.